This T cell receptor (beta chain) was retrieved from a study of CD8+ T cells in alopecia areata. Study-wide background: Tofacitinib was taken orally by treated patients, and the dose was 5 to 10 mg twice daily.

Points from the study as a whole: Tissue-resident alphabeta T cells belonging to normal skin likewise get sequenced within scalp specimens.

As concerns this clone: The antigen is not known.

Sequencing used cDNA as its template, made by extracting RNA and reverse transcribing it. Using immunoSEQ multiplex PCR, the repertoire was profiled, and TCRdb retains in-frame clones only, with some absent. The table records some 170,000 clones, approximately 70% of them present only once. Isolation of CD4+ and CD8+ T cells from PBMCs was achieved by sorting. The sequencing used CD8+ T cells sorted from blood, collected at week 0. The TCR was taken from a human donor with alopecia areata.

CDR3 residues: CASSIVATSYEQYF. CDR3 nucleotide sequence: TGTGCCAGTAGTATAGTTGCGACCTCCTACGAGCAGTACTTC. V and J are TRBV19 and TRBJ2-7, with D unclear. V dropped 1 base and J dropped 0 bases, with 7 bases sitting between them. Germline V gene sequence: CDR1 LNHDA, CDR2 SQIVND (reference sequence). CDR3 length equals 14 residues.